Following are 18 T cell receptor beta chains from one sample sequenced in a study of blood T cell repertoires in COVID-19. Assay: immunoSEQ multiplex PCR; the TCRdb copy retains only in-frame clones and omits some. Of tens of thousands of clones in the sample, 83% were seen once. The sequencing sample was made of peripheral blood. All receptors derive from a man aged 50-59 years with COVID-19, enrolled during active disease.

This clone turned up a few times. CDR3: CASASGSASYEQYF. CDR3 coding DNA: TGTGCCAGCGCAAGCGGGAGTGCCTCCTACGAGCAGTACTTC. The chain links TRBV7-2 to TRBJ2-7; TRBD2 agrees at 8 bases. Germline V gene sequence: CDR1 SGHTA, CDR2 FQGNSA. This CDR3 is built from 14 residues. Germline trimming cut 8 bases from V and 0 bases from J; bases unmatched to any gene: 6.

The V and J genes are TRBV28 and TRBJ1-3; a possible D gene is TRBD1 (6 bases). The V and J ends lost 5 bases and 0 bases respectively, with 11 bases between them. From germline, CDR1 is MDHEN and CDR2 SYDVKM. The CDR3 is 15 amino acids. The CDR3 coding sequence is TGTGCCAGCAGTAATACAGGGCACTCTGGAAACACCATATATTTT. Translating it yields CASSNTGHSGNTIYF.

The chain joins TRBV7-3 to TRBJ2-1, with 9 bases matching TRBD2. After removal of 4 bases from V and 6 bases from J, the junction contained 4 bases not matched to a gene. Germline loops: CDR1 SGHTA, CDR2 FQGTGA. The CDR3 runs to 14 residues. Written as DNA, the CDR3 is TGTGCCAGCAGCTCTAGCGGGAACCTCAATGAGCAGTTCTTC. It codes for CASSSSGNLNEQFF.

The gene calls are TRBV4-1 and TRBJ1-3; D might be TRBD1 (5 bases). The CDR3 length is 17 residues. V was shortened by 0 bases and J by 1 base, with 13 bases between the two germline ends. The germline gives CDR1 MGHRA, CDR2 YSYEKL. CDR3 sequence: CASSQDGRGSSGNTIYF. DNA of the CDR3: TGCGCCAGCAGCCAAGATGGCCGGGGGAGTTCTGGAAACACCATATATTTT.

This chain connects TRBV7-6 to TRBJ2-1; 9 nucleotides agree with TRBD2. The J segment lost 5 bases and the V segment lost 5 bases, leaving 4 bases of the junction unmatched. The CDR3 runs to 14 residues. Germline V gives CDR1 SGHVS, CDR2 FNYEAQ. The CDR3 nucleotides read TGTGCCAGCAGCACTAGCGGGTCCCACAATGAGCAGTTCTTC. Encoded protein: CASSTSGSHNEQFF.

The chain couples TRBV6-6 to TRBJ1-2, with D perhaps matching TRBD1 (6 bases). This CDR3 spans 13 amino acids. Germline CDR1 and CDR2: MNHNY and SVGAGI (reference sequence). Trimming took 8 bases from V and 3 from J, leaving 13 bases between them. CDR3 nucleotides: TGTGCCAGCGGACATCCAGGGGACTATGGCTACACCTTC. Translated: CASGHPGDYGYTF.

CDR3 coding DNA: TGCGCCAGCAGTCTGCCTGGCGGCCGAGAGACCCAGTACTTC. Translating gives CASSLPGGRETQYF. V and J are TRBV5-1 and TRBJ2-5; D remains unclear. CDR3 length: 14 amino acids. CDR1 and CDR2 from the germline V gene are SGHRS and YFSETQ. Trimming shortened V by 5 bases and J by 4 bases, and 15 bases separated the two germline ends.

The chain joins TRBV3-1 (or the pseudogene TRBV3-2) to TRBJ1-4, with TRBD1 as a possible D gene (6 bases). V lost 1 base and J 7 bases, leaving 16 bases between the germline ends. There are 16 residues in the CDR3. Germline V gene sequence: CDR1 LGHDT, CDR2 YNNKEL (reference sequence). CDR3 coding DNA: TGTGCCAGCAGCCAAGCCTCGGGGGGCGGCGGTGAAAAACTGTTTTTT. It yields the protein CASSQASGGGGEKLFF.

This clone was seen only once. This chain joins TRBV19 and TRBJ1-5, with D perhaps TRBD1 (6 bases). V was pared by 6 bases and J by 3 bases, with 12 bases between. The length of the CDR3 is 14 residues. The germline V gene encodes CDR1 LNHDA and CDR2 SQIVND (reference sequence). The CDR3 sequence is CASSTTGFNQPQHF. The CDR3 DNA sequence: TGTGCCAGTAGCACGACAGGCTTCAATCAGCCCCAGCATTTT.

The chain couples TRBV10-3 to TRBJ2-7; TRBD2 aligns across 7 bases. The CDR3 covers 17 residues. CDR1 and CDR2 from the germline V gene are ENHRY and SYGVKD. V lost 6 bases to trimming and J lost 1 base; unmatched junction nucleotides: 15. The CDR3 DNA follows: TGTGCCATCAGGGACTTTGGGGGGGGGAGGTCTTCCTACGAGCAGTACTTC. It encodes CAIRDFGGGRSSYEQYF.

As concerns this clone: Compared with germline, one end of the junction differs, possibly owing to a read error. CDR3 sequence (DNA): TGTGCCAGCAACGTAGAGGGAGTGAACACTGAAGCTTTCTTT. This translates into CASNVEGVNTEAFF. The rearrangement joins TRBV9 to TRBJ1-1; D is unclear. The CDR3 runs to 14 residues. Germline assignment: CDR1 SGDLS and CDR2 YYNGEE.

This chain joins TRBV5-1 and TRBJ2-3; 13 nucleotides match TRBD2. V shed 4 bases and J 3 bases; nucleotides not matched to a gene: 5. The length of the CDR3 is 16 residues. Germline V gene lookup returns CDR1 SGHRS and CDR2 YFSETQ. The CDR3 region has the DNA TGCGCCAGCAGCCCGGGACTAGCGGGAAATACAGATACGCAGTATTTT. Translation gives CASSPGLAGNTDTQYF.

The rearrangement uses TRBV24-1 and TRBJ1-2; the match to TRBD1 covers 10 bases. From germline, CDR1 is KGHDR and CDR2 SFDVKD. V shed 4 bases, J shed 6 bases, and the junction held 7 bases outside the gene matches. The CDR3 spans 15 residues. CDR3 DNA sequence: TGTGCCACCAGTGACCGAGGACAGGGGGTTGATGGCTACACCTTC. It is translated as CATSDRGQGVDGYTF.

The V gene is TRBV19, the J gene TRBJ1-2; 8 bases are shared with TRBD1. The CDR3 totals 13 residues. Per germline, CDR1 LNHDA and CDR2 SQIVND (reference sequence). Trimming at V came to 7 bases and at J to 8 bases, leaving 9 bases not matched to a gene. The CDR3 nucleotides read TGTGCCAGTACCGACTACAGGGGGGAAGGCTACACCTTC. This translates into CASTDYRGEGYTF.

The chain employs TRBV27 and TRBJ2-2; 8 bases agree with TRBD2. J lost 3 bases, V lost 4 bases, and 10 bases had no gene match. The CDR3 extends over 17 amino acids. Germline V gene lookup returns CDR1 MNHEY and CDR2 SMNVEV (reference sequence). CDR3 DNA sequence: TGTGCCAGCAGTTCCTATCCTACTAGCGGACACACCGGGGAGCTGTTTTTT. Its translation is CASSSYPTSGHTGELFF.

V gene TRBV27 combines with J gene TRBJ1-5; 12 nucleotides agree with TRBD1. CDR1 and CDR2 (germline): MNHEY, SMNVEV (reference sequence). V lost 6 bases and J lost 10; bases outside the gene matches: 4. CDR3 length: 13 residues. CDR3 sequence (DNA): TGTGCCAGCAGAACTGGGACAGGGGGCCCCCAGCATTTT. Translation gives CASRTGTGGPQHF.

J is TRBJ2-5 and V is TRBV28, with 7 nucleotides matching TRBD2. This CDR3 is 16 amino acids long. Germline loops: CDR1 MDHEN, CDR2 SYDVKM. Trimming cost V 5 bases and J 1 base; bases outside gene matches: 10. The DNA for the CDR3 is TGTGCCAGCAGTCTAAATTTGGCGGGAGCCCAAGAGACCCAGTACTTC. Translating gives CASSLNLAGAQETQYF.

V is TRBV28 and J is TRBJ1-2; TRBD1 aligns across 7 bases. The CDR3 sequence is 15 residues long. CDR1 MDHEN and CDR2 SYDVKM come from the germline V gene. The V and J ends lost 5 bases and 7 bases, in that order; junction bases with no gene match: 13. CDR3 in DNA: TGTGCCAGCAGTGCCGGGACAGCGGTATCGGGTGGCTACACCTTC. Its protein product is CASSAGTAVSGGYTF.